This T cell receptor (beta chain) was found in a study of T cells after yellow fever vaccination. As regards this clonotype: The target antigen is unknown.

Trimming removed 6 bases from V and 8 bases from J; junction bases left unmatched: 11. This CDR3 is built from 14 residues. CDR1 is MNHEY, CDR2 SVGAGI, per germline. Study results and limitations: Shared CD4/CD8 clonotypes were a small share, likely from convergent recombination.

TCRdb redid the calling of the 5' RACE reads with MiXCR, one entry per CDR3 protein. The sample contains about 320,000 distinct CDR3 sequences, around 4.4% of which appear only once. Material: PBMCs, obtained 15 days after the yellow fever booster vaccination. The genes are TRBV6-5 and TRBJ1-2; 8 bases fit TRBD1. The receptor was derived from a young man who received the YFV17D yellow fever vaccine. For the CDR3, the DNA is TGTGCCAGCAGATCCGCGGACAGGGTTAAAGGCTACACCTTC. Encoded protein: CASRSADRVKGYTF.